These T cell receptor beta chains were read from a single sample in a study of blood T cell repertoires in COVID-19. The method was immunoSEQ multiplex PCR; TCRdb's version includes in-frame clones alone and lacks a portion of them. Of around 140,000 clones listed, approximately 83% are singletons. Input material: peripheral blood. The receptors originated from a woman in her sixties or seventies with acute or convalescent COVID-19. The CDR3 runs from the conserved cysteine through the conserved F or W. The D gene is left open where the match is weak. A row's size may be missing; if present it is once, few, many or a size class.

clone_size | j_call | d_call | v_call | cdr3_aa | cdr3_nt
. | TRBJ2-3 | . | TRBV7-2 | CASSLGIGGITDTQYF | TGTGCCAGCAGCTTAGGGATTGGGGGGATCACAGATACGCAGTATTTT
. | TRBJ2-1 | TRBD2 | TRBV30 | CAWSATSGRMNEQFF | TGTGCCTGGAGTGCTACTAGCGGGAGAATGAATGAGCAGTTCTTC
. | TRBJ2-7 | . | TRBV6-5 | CASTAESSYEQYF | TGTGCCAGCACGGCGGAGAGCTCCTACGAGCAGTACTTC
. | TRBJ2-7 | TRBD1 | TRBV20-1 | CSASVRGQGRGYEQYF | TGCAGTGCTAGTGTCCGCGGACAGGGAAGGGGCTACGAGCAGTACTTC
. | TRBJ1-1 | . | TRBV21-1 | CANYLDFDRATEAFF | TGTGCCAACTATCTTGATTTTGACAGGGCGACTGAAGCTTTCTTT
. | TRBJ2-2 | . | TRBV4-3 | CASSQVPNTSGELFF | TGCGCCAGCAGCCAAGTCCCAAACACTAGCGGGGAGCTGTTTTTT
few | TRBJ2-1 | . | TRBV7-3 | CASSLMSARSGYNEQFF | TGTGCCAGCAGCTTAATGTCAGCCAGATCGGGCTACAATGAGCAGTTCTTC
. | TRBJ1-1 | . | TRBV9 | CASSQTSVMNTEAFF | TGTGCCAGCAGCCAAACAAGTGTGATGAACACTGAAGCTTTCTTT
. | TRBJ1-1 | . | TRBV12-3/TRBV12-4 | CASSLSLEAFF | TGTGCCAGCAGTTTGAGCCTGGAAGCTTTCTTT
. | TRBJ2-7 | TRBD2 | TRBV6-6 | CASLTASGSNEQYF | TGTGCCAGCCTAACCGCTAGCGGGAGTAACGAGCAGTACTTC
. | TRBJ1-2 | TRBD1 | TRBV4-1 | CASSQERGQVGRGYTF | TGCGCCAGCAGCCAAGAACGTGGACAGGTGGGCCGTGGCTACACCTTC
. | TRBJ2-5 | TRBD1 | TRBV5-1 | CASSLVTGGQETQYF | TGCGCCAGCAGCTTGGTAACAGGGGGACAAGAGACCCAGTACTTC
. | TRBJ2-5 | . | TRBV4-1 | CASSPGRGPQETQYF | TGCGCCAGCAGCCCGGGGCGGGGCCCCCAAGAGACCCAGTACTTC
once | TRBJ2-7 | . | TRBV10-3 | CAIRSGTRDTYEQYF | TGTGCCATCAGGAGCGGGACACGCGATACCTACGAGCAGTACTTC
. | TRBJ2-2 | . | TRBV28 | CASSTPPGTPNTGELFF | TGTGCCAGCAGCACCCCACCCGGGACTCCAAACACCGGGGAGCTGTTTTTT
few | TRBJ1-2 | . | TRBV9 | CASSVSQSSNYGYTF | TGTGCCAGCAGCGTAAGTCAGTCTTCCAACTATGGCTACACCTTC
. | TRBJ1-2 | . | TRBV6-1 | CASSERGGGDGYTF | TGTGCCAGCAGTGAACGGGGTGGAGGCGATGGCTACACCTTC
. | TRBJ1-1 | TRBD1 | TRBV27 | CASSLQGGNTEAFF | TGTGCCAGCAGTTTACAGGGGGGGAACACTGAAGCTTTCTTT
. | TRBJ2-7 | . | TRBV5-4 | CASSKSTSQPYEQYF | TGTGCCAGCAGCAAATCGACAAGCCAGCCTTACGAGCAGTACTTC
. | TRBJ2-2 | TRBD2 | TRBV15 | CATSRFRRRLAENTGELFF | TGTGCCACCAGCAGATTCCGACGGAGACTAGCGGAAAACACCGGGGAGCTGTTTTTT
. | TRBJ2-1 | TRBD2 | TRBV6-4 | CASGAGTSGSKEQFF | TGTGCCAGCGGGGCCGGGACTAGCGGGAGTAAGGAGCAGTTCTTC
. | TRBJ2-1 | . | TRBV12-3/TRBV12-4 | CASSRTGRKFF | TGTGCCAGCAGTCGTACAGGGCGAAAGTTCTTC
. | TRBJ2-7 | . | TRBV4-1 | CASSQAPYGYEQYF | TGCGCCAGCAGCCAAGCCCCTTACGGGTACGAGCAGTACTTC
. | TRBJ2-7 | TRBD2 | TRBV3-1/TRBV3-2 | CASSQGLAAYF | TGTGCCAGCAGCCAGGGACTAGCCGCGTACTTC
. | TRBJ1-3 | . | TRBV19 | CASSGFAGNTIYF | TGTGCCAGTTCAGGGTTTGCTGGAAACACCATATATTTT
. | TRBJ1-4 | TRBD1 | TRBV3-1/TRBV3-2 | CASSQRQGREKLFF | TGTGCCAGCAGCCAACGACAGGGGCGTGAAAAACTGTTTTTT